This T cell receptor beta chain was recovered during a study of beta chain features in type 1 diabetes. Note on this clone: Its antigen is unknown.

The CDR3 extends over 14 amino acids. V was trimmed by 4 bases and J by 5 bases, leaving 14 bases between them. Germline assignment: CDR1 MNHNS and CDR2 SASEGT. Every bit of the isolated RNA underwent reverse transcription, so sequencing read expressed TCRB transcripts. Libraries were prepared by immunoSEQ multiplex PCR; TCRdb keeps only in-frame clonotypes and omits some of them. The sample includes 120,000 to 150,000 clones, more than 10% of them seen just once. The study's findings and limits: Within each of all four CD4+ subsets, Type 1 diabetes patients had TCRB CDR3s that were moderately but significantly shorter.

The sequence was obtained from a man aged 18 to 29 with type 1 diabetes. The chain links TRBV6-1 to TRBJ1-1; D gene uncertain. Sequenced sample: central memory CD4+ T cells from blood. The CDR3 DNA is TGTGCCAGCAGTGGATTGGTGATTGGGACTGAAGCTTTCTTT. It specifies CASSGLVIGTEAFF.